The next 12 T cell receptor beta chains were all read from a single sample in a study of OX40 agonist ivuxolimab in advanced cancers. Clones were read by immunoSEQ multiplex PCR, and TCRdb kept only the in-frame ones, dropping some. The repertoire holds about 62,000 clones, over 70% seen once, with about 5% in the top ten. This specimen was CD4+ or CD8+ T cells sorted from blood, taken in a trial of the OX40 agonist ivuxolimab. These receptors were taken from an adult with an advanced solid tumor such as melanoma, head and neck, liver or kidney cancer.

The chain couples TRBV29-1 to TRBJ2-3; D ambiguous. V lost 7 bases to trimming and J lost 2 bases, with 10 bases between them. Germline V gene lookup returns CDR1 SQVTM and CDR2 ANQGSEA. The CDR3 has 12 amino acids. Written as DNA, the CDR3 is TGCAGCGGGAAGGGCTTCACAGATACGCAGTATTTT. Its protein is CSGKGFTDTQYF.

Regarding this clone: Other DNA sequences in the sample encode the same CDR3. This sequence joins TRBV18 and TRBJ1-1; the D is unclear. V lost 2 bases, J lost 3 bases, and 7 bases lay in between. In germline, CDR1 is KGHSH, CDR2 LQKENI. This CDR3 region has 13 residues. The CDR3 nucleotides read TGTGCCAGCTCACCAGGGCAGGACACTGAAGCTTTCTTT. Protein product: CASSPGQDTEAFF. Filled out from reference TRBV18 and TRBJ1-1, the complete variable domain reads NAGVMQNPRHLVRRRGQEARLRCSPMKGHSHVYWYRQLPEEGLKFMVYLQKENIIDESGMPKERFSAEFPKEGPSILRIQQVVRGDSAAYFCASSPGQDTEAFFGQGTRLTVV.

This chain joins TRBV27 and TRBJ2-1, with 11 bases fitting TRBD2. Germline-derived CDR1 and CDR2 are MNHEY and SMNVEV (reference sequence). Trimming at V came to 7 bases and at J to 8 bases, leaving 19 bases not matched to a gene. The CDR3 spans 18 residues. The chain's CDR3 is CASTHRGGLAGGIDEQFF. For the CDR3, the DNA is TGTGCCAGCACCCATCGCGGAGGGCTAGCGGGGGGAATTGATGAGCAGTTCTTC.

The J gene is TRBJ2-1, the V gene TRBV7-9; D not resolved. The V gene lost 5 bases and the J gene lost 8 bases, with 13 bases spanning the gap. The CDR3 spans 13 residues. The germline V gene encodes CDR1 SEHNR and CDR2 FQNEAQ (reference sequence). CDR3 coding DNA: TGTGCCAGCAGCCCTTCTTATGGGCATGAGCAGTTCTTC. Amino acid sequence: CASSPSYGHEQFF.

To note about this clone: Other DNA sequences in this specimen translate into the identical CDR3. This chain uses TRBV5-1 with TRBJ2-3, with TRBD1 matching over 11 bases. The V gene end was trimmed by 3 bases and the J gene end by 5 bases; junction bases not matched to a gene: 5. CDR1 and CDR2 from the germline V gene are SGHRS and YFSETQ. The CDR3 is 15 amino acids. The CDR3 nucleotides read TGCGCCAGCAGCTCGGGGACAGGGGGTTTAGATACGCAGTATTTT. Translation gives CASSSGTGGLDTQYF.

This clone was counted a few times. V is TRBV7-9 and J is TRBJ1-1; D unclear. Germline lookup yields CDR1 SEHNR and CDR2 FQNEAQ (reference sequence). Trimming cost V 0 bases and J 0 bases, with 11 bases left between them. The CDR3 totals 16 residues. In DNA, the CDR3 is TGTGCCAGCAGCTTAGCGGGTAGGAAAGTGAACACTGAAGCTTTCTTT. Its protein product is CASSLAGRKVNTEAFF.

CDR3 loop: CASSLKASGNVEQYF. CDR3 sequence (DNA): TGTGCCAGCAGTTTAAAGGCTAGCGGGAACGTCGAGCAGTACTTC. The chain links TRBV27 to TRBJ2-7, with 9 bases lining up with TRBD2. CDR3 size: 15 residues. The germline gives CDR1 MNHEY, CDR2 SMNVEV (reference sequence). Germline trimming cut 2 bases from V and 6 bases from J; bases unmatched to any gene: 8.

This chain links TRBV11-2 with TRBJ2-1; 12 nucleotides line up with TRBD2. The V and J ends lost 3 bases and 7 bases, in that order; junction bases with no gene match: 13. Germline CDR1 is SGHAT and CDR2 is FQNNGV. This CDR3 comprises 18 residues. The CDR3 region is CASSFASSGRGASNEQFF. CDR3 DNA sequence: TGTGCCAGCAGCTTCGCGTCTAGCGGGAGGGGGGCTTCAAATGAGCAGTTCTTC.

CDR3 DNA sequence: TGTGCCAGCAGCGAAACCGGGACAGGGCCCTACGAGCAGTACTTC. Translated, it gives CASSETGTGPYEQYF. The chain combines TRBV9 with TRBJ2-7, with 9 bases identical to TRBD1. The CDR3 has 15 amino acids. V lost 3 bases and J lost 2; bases outside the gene matches: 6. Germline lookup yields CDR1 SGDLS and CDR2 YYNGEE.

The chain recombines TRBV7-9 with TRBJ2-4; D ambiguous. Trimming pared 2 bases from V and 1 base from J, leaving 9 bases between. The CDR3 consists of 15 residues. Germline CDR1 SEHNR, CDR2 FQNEAQ (reference sequence). CDR3 protein: CASSLWMSAKNIQYF. CDR3 bases: TGTGCCAGCAGCTTATGGATGTCGGCCAAAAACATTCAGTACTTC.

V is TRBV9 and J is TRBJ2-7, with TRBD2 matching 8 bases. The CDR3 length is 16 residues. J lost 6 bases, V lost 0 bases, and 11 bases had no gene match. Germline V gene sequence: CDR1 SGDLS, CDR2 YYNGEE. CDR3 sequence reads: CASSVAFGGGPFEQYF. The CDR3, as DNA: TGTGCCAGCAGCGTAGCTTTCGGCGGGGGGCCGTTCGAGCAGTACTTC. Using reference TRBV9 and TRBJ2-7 for the parts outside the CDR3, the full variable domain is DSGVTQTPKHLITATGQRVTLRCSPRSGDLSVYWYQQSLDQGLQFLIQYYNGEERAKGNILERFSAQQFPDLHSELNLSSLELGDSALYFCASSVAFGGGPFEQYFGPGTRLTVT.

The rearrangement links TRBV19 to TRBJ1-2; possibly TRBD1 for D (6 bases). Germline-derived CDR1 and CDR2 are LNHDA and SQIVND (reference sequence). This CDR3 is 12 amino acids long. V was trimmed by 7 bases and J by 5 bases, leaving 11 bases between them. CDR3 region: CASTQGIYGYTF. Written as DNA, the CDR3 is TGTGCCAGTACTCAGGGGATTTATGGCTACACCTTC.